Detailed here is one TCR beta chain. In germline, CDR1 is LNHDA, CDR2 SQIVND (reference sequence). V dropped 3 bases and J dropped 4 bases, with 13 bases sitting between them. The CDR3 totals 14 residues. These data belong to a study of blood T cells in healthy people across ages. Alongside a J-beta primer mix, a sample-barcoded 5' primer served in a second PCR lasting about 6 to 11 cycles. Unique molecular identifiers of 12 random nucleotides labeled each cDNA. TCRdb redid the calling of the 5' RACE reads with MiXCR, one entry per CDR3 protein. The sample records more than 1,400,000 distinct CDR3 sequences, roughly 40% being singletons.

The chain carries TRBV19 and TRBJ2-7; D may be TRBD2 (5 bases). The TCR was taken from a young woman in good health. Sequencing input: blood. CDR3 bases: TGTGCCAGTAGTATTGAGGGCTCGGTTTACGAGCAGTACTTC. The encoded protein is CASSIEGSVYEQYF.